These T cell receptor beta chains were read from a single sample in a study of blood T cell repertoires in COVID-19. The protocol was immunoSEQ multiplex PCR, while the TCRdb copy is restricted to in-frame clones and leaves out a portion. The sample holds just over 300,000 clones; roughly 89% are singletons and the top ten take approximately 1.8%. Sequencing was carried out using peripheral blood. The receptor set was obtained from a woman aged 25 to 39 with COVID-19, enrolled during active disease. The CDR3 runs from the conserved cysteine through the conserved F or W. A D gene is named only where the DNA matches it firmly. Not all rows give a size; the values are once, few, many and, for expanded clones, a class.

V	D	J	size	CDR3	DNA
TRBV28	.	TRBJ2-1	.	CASSPLPLSGYYNEQFF	TGTGCCAGCAGTCCCCTCCCCCTGAGCGGTTACTACAATGAGCAGTTCTTC
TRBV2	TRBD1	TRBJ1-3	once	CASSARTGRGNTIYF	TGTGCCAGCAGTGCTCGGACAGGGAGAGGAAACACCATATATTTT
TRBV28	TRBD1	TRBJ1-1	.	CASRRNTGEAFF	TGTGCCAGCAGACGTAACACAGGGGAGGCTTTCTTT
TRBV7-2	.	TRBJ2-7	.	CASNSDRVGEQYF	TGTGCCAGCAACTCGGACAGAGTTGGCGAGCAGTACTTC
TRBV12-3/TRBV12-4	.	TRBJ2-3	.	CASSFYRGGTQYF	TGTGCCAGCAGTTTCTATAGGGGTGGGACGCAGTATTTT
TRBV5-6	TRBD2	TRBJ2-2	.	CASSLEASGPLGELFF	TGTGCCAGCAGCTTGGAGGCTAGCGGGCCCCTAGGGGAGCTGTTTTTT
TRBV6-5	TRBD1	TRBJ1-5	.	CASTRTGGQPQHF	TGTGCCAGCACTAGGACAGGGGGTCAGCCCCAGCATTTT
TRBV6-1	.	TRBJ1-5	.	CASSEVAHSNQPQHF	TGTGCCAGCAGTGAAGTGGCTCATAGCAATCAGCCCCAGCATTTT
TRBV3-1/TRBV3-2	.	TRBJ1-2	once	CASSHLTGGGYTF	TGTGCCAGCAGCCATTTGACGGGGGGAGGCTACACCTTC
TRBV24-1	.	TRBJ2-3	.	CATSDYRSADTQYF	TGTGCCACCAGTGATTACAGGTCGGCAGATACGCAGTATTTT
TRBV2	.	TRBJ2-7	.	CASSESLASLLRYSYEQYF	TGTGCCAGCAGTGAAAGTCTGGCTAGCTTGCTAAGATACTCCTACGAGCAGTACTTC
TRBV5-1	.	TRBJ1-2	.	CASSFTGTSLGYTF	TGCGCCAGCAGCTTTACCGGGACATCCTTAGGCTACACCTTC
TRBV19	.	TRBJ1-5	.	CASSDLSGAGQPQHF	TGTGCCAGTTCCGATTTGTCAGGGGCGGGTCAGCCCCAGCATTTT
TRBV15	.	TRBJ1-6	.	CATSSGMNSPLHF	TGTGCCACCAGCAGCGGGATGAATTCTCCCCTCCACTTT
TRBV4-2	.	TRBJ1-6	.	CASSPGGGGHSPLHF	TGTGCCAGCAGCCCAGGTGGCGGGGGACATTCACCCCTCCACTTT
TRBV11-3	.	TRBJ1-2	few	CASSLSAGAYGYTF	TGTGCCAGCAGCTTATCTGCAGGCGCCTATGGCTACACCTTC
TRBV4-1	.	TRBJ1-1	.	CASSQVGRANTEAFF	TGCGCCAGCAGCCAAGTGGGCAGGGCTAACACTGAAGCTTTCTTT
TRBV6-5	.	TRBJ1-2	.	CASSYTEGDGYTF	TGTGCCAGCAGTTACACCGAGGGGGATGGCTACACCTTC
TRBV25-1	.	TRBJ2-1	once	CASRGGAYNEQFF	TGTGCCAGCCGGGGAGGTGCCTACAATGAGCAGTTCTTC
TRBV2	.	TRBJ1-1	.	CASSLGMGTEAFF	TGTGCCAGCAGTCTCGGGATGGGCACTGAAGCTTTCTTT
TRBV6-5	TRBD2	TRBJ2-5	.	CASRDTGTSETQYF	TGTGCCAGCAGGGATACCGGGACTAGCGAGACCCAGTACTTC
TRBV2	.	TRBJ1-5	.	CASQGEGSNQPQHF	TGTGCCAGCCAAGGGGAGGGAAGCAATCAGCCCCAGCATTTT
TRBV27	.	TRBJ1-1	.	CASSLSSGAWNTEAFF	TGTGCCAGCAGTTTATCGAGCGGGGCTTGGAACACTGAAGCTTTCTTT
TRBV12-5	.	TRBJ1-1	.	CASGLSAGRIYTEAFF	TGTGCTAGTGGTTTGTCCGCGGGACGGATATACACTGAAGCTTTCTTT
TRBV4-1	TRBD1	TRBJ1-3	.	CASSHPTGTGNTIYF	TGCGCCAGCAGCCACCCGACAGGGACAGGAAACACCATATATTTT
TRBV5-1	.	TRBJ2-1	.	CASSLAPGSSYNEQFF	TGCGCCAGCAGCTTGGCCCCGGGTAGCTCCTACAATGAGCAGTTCTTC
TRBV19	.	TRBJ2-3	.	CASSPQQGDTQYF	TGTGCCAGTAGTCCTCAACAGGGAGATACGCAGTATTTT
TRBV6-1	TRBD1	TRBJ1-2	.	CASSEAGTGLGYTF	TGTGCCAGCAGTGAAGCAGGGACAGGTTTAGGCTACACCTTC
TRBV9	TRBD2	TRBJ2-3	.	CASSAGPGGPTDTQYF	TGTGCCAGCAGCGCCGGACCGGGGGGGCCCACAGATACGCAGTATTTT
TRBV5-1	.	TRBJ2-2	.	CASSLGGGVNTGELFF	TGCGCCAGCAGCTTGGGAGGCGGGGTGAACACCGGGGAGCTGTTTTTT
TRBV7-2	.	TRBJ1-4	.	CASSSDLQGAAPNEKLFF	TGTGCCAGCAGCTCCGACTTACAGGGCGCCGCCCCTAATGAAAAACTGTTTTTT
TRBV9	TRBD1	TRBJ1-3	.	CASSPWTGPPGNTIYF	TGTGCCAGCAGCCCTTGGACAGGGCCGCCTGGAAACACCATATATTTT